Given below is one T cell receptor beta chain in context. Its antigen is not identified. Terminally differentiated effector memory CD45RA+ cells were excluded by CCR7 positive selection of CD45RO-negative cells. The record originates from a study of shared clonotypes between healthy human individuals. Study-level findings and limits: Sorted-subset samples were not fully sequenced, rarefaction indicated.

V shed 9 bases and J shed 8 bases, with 19 bases lying between them. CDR1 is SNHLY and CDR2 is FYNNEI in the germline V gene. This CDR3 region has 13 residues. Assay used: immunoSEQ multiplex PCR; TCRdb lists only in-frame clones, some missing. The sample consists of around 580,000 clones, 95% to 98% of them appearing once. The V gene is TRBV2, the J gene TRBJ1-2; D unresolved. The origin of this receptor is a man in his thirties or forties in good health. Sequencing was carried out using naive CD8+ T cells sorted from blood. The CDR3 DNA follows: TGTGCCAGTCTTTTTGGGATGTCTCGCGGCTACACCTTC. Translating gives CASLFGMSRGYTF.